This note documents a single T cell receptor beta chain sequence. Its recognized antigen is unknown. Per-base qualities were not stored, and no clone one base away is much larger. The immunoSEQ Assay, a bias-controlled multiplex PCR, was used to amplify TCRbeta CDR3 regions from genomic DNA. Concerning the study's data processing: Within the assay, amplification of reference gene primers was used to estimate how many nucleated cells each sample contained. To quantify the absolute abundance of each unique TCRbeta CDR3 rearrangement, sequence reads were collapsed and filtered. Productive Simpson clonality was computed per sample as the square root of Simpson's diversity index over productive rearrangements. Here the immuneACCESS table is served through TCRdb, limited to in-frame sequences with V and J called. Missing clones are a known gap in these copies; in checked studies unresolved V genes cover under half, and the rest lacks a known reason. The V and J calls and clone size are taken from that table; D and trimming were inferred from the DNA. Counted in this sample were about 300,000 clones; about 87% of them appeared once. The top ten clones comprise more than 6.5% of the sample.

V is reduced by 3 bases and J by 3 bases, leaving a spacing of 15 bases between them. The CDR3 sequence holds 14 residues, the cysteine and phenylalanine included. CDR3 DNA is the only sequence kept; it has 42 bases, read in frame from the first base. CDR1 and CDR2, per the germline V gene (reference sequence), are DFQATT and SNEGSKA. This specimen comes from a study of blood T cell repertoires in COVID-19 (dated by TCRdb to about 2020). General notes on the study: Samples from collaborators originated in the United States, Italy and Spain and spanned both the acute and convalescent phases of COVID-19. The material from the prospective study consisted of cDNA or gDNA derived from T cells, B-cell-depleted T cells, or PBMCs. Subjects who had been exposed to COVID-19, were actively infected with it, or had recovered from it provided the deeply sampled blood TCRbeta repertoires that made up the dataset. The repertoires were released in a freely available public database meant as a resource for research on the immune response to SARS-CoV-2. The samples were drawn from the first 160 participants of the ongoing ImmuneRACE study and from 1,254 subjects provided by 6 global collaborators. The sample metadata nearly always contained a de-identified subject ID, COVID-19 status, age in years and sex. Where HLA class I and class II types were available, the types were taken from metadata supplied by the sample provider, not from assay-based typing. The investigation overall reported the following: The quantity of clinical and demographic metadata differed by source and by participant and was supplied without curation.

Another Seattle source contributed samples from volunteer blood donors who had recovered from COVID-19. The collaborating institutions used their own protocols to collect whole blood in K2EDTA tubes. Collaborator samples were shipped for TCRbeta analysis as frozen whole blood, isolated PBMCs, or DNA extracted from either sample type. Sequencing was carried out using peripheral blood. This TCR was sampled from a woman between 25 and 40 years old who had recovered from COVID-19. The sequence joins TRBV20-1 to TRBJ2-7; TRBD2 is perhaps the D gene, given 5 matching bases. The CDR3 protein is CSASKRTAGYEQYF. The DNA is as follows: TGCAGTGCTAGTAAGAGGACTGCAGGCTACGAGCAGTACTTC.